Following are 15 T cell receptor beta chains from one sample sequenced in a study of human T cells and chemical hapten exposure. Each CDR3 protein is one row after TCRdb ran MiXCR on the RACE reads. The profile covers roughly 92,000 distinct CDR3 sequences, with over 10% appearing a single time and 3% to 4% taken by the ten largest. Specified time point: patch test 2, 6 weeks after DPC sensitization. Treatment noted: therapeutic diphenylcyclopropenone sensitization with weekly scalp DPC. The sample was whole blood, taken in connection with sensitization to the hapten diphenylcyclopropenone (DPC). All receptors come from a woman in her thirties or forties with alopecia areata. Some clones in this sample may be carry-over from other donors' samples.

This clonotype was detected a few times. This chain links TRBV29-1 with TRBJ2-5; possible D gene TRBD2, 6 bases. The CDR3 spans 14 residues. V was cut by 6 bases and J by 1 base, with 15 bases left in between. CDR1 and CDR2 from the germline V gene are SQVTM and ANQGSEA. The chain's CDR3 is CSVRPYGGQETQYF. DNA of the CDR3: TGCAGCGTCCGCCCCTACGGGGGCCAAGAGACCCAGTACTTC.

In its sample, this clonotype was seen many times. This chain uses TRBV2 with TRBJ2-2; 10 bases align to TRBD2. The germline CDR1 and CDR2 sequences are SNHLY and FYNNEI. With 5 bases clipped from V and 3 bases from J, the junction kept 6 bases outside the gene matches. This CDR3 has 16 residues. The CDR3 DNA follows: TGTGCCAGCAGTCAGAGCGGGGGGGCGGACACCGGGGAGCTGTTTTTT. Protein: CASSQSGGADTGELFF.

The sample holds many counts of this clonotype. The chain couples TRBV11-2 to TRBJ2-1; TRBD2 matches at 12 bases. The germline gives CDR1 SGHAT, CDR2 FQNNGV. The CDR3 has 15 amino acids. V lost 5 bases to trimming and J lost 6 bases; unmatched junction nucleotides: 5. The CDR3 loop is CASSLSSGRVNEQFF. CDR3 bases: TGTGCCAGCAGCCTGTCTAGCGGGAGGGTCAATGAGCAGTTCTTC. Full variable domain (remainder filled in from reference TRBV11-2 and TRBJ2-1): EAGVAQSPRYKIIEKRQSVAFWCNPISGHATLYWYQQILGQGPKLLIQFQNNGVVDDSQLPKDRFSAERLKGVDSTLKIQPAKLEDSAVYLCASSLSSGRVNEQFFGPGTRLTVL.

This chain connects TRBV3-1 to TRBJ2-5, with 9 bases lining up with TRBD2. V shed 4 bases, J shed 5 bases, and the junction held 2 bases outside the gene matches. Germline CDR1 LGHDT, CDR2 YNNKEL (reference sequence). This CDR3 has 13 residues. Here the CDR3 reads CASSRGGVETQYF. In DNA form, the CDR3 reads TGTGCCAGCAGCCGCGGGGGGGTGGAGACCCAGTACTTC.

This clonotype was counted ten times or more. The V call is TRBV7-2, the J call TRBJ1-1; D remains ambiguous. CDR1 is SGHTA and CDR2 is FQGNSA in the germline V gene. The CDR3 is 14 residues long. V lost 4 bases to trimming and J lost 4 bases, with 13 bases between them. The CDR3 sequence: CASSSRNRATEAFF. DNA of the CDR3: TGTGCCAGCAGCTCGCGGAACAGAGCCACTGAAGCTTTCTTT.

This clonotype was seen many times. This chain joins TRBV20-1 and TRBJ2-5, with 10 bases that match TRBD1. CDR1 is DFQATT and CDR2 is SNEGSKA in the germline V gene (reference sequence). The CDR3 loop spans 14 amino acids. CDR3 coding DNA: TGCAGCGTCCACCCCGGGACAGGGGAAGAGACCCAGTACTTC. Translating it yields CSVHPGTGEETQYF.

This clonotype occurred a few times. The chain links TRBV29-1 to TRBJ2-1; 7 bases map to TRBD1. Germline values: CDR1 SQVTM, CDR2 ANQGSEA. The V gene end was trimmed by 8 bases and the J gene end by 7 bases; junction bases not matched to a gene: 8. CDR3 size: 12 residues. CDR3 loop: CSYMTGLNEQFF. CDR3 sequence (DNA): TGCAGCTATATGACAGGGCTGAATGAGCAGTTCTTC.

By sample share, this clonotype is medium-sized (0.01 to 0.1%). The chain uses TRBV25-1 and TRBJ2-3; 11 bases are shared with TRBD2. Trimming removed 5 bases from V and 0 bases from J; junction bases left unmatched: 16. The germline gives CDR1 MGHDK, CDR2 SYGVNS. CDR3 length: 20 residues. CDR3 in amino acids: CASSLGASGGKHTSTDTQYF. The CDR3 region has the DNA TGTGCCAGCAGTCTGGGAGCTAGCGGGGGGAAACACACTAGCACAGATACGCAGTATTTT. Using reference TRBV25-1 and TRBJ2-3 for the parts outside the CDR3, the full variable domain is EADIYQTPRYLVIGTGKKITLECSQTMGHDKMYWYQQDPGMELHLIHYSYGVNSTEKGDLSSESTVSRIRTEHFPLTLESARPSHTSQYLCASSLGASGGKHTSTDTQYFGPGTRLTVL.

The sample holds a few counts of this clonotype. V gene TRBV4-1 combines with J gene TRBJ1-1; D unclear. The germline V gene has CDR1 MGHRA and CDR2 YSYEKL. The CDR3 is 14 residues long. V lost 4 bases and J 0 bases, leaving 9 bases between the germline ends. Here the CDR3 DNA reads TGCGCCAGCAGCCCTGTCGTGATGAACACTGAAGCTTTCTTT. Protein: CASSPVVMNTEAFF.

The rearrangement uses TRBV6-5 and TRBJ1-2; D is ambiguous. The CDR3 loop spans 14 amino acids. The V gene's germline CDR1 is MNHEY and CDR2 SVGAGI. V lost 4 bases to trimming and J lost 4 bases, with 13 bases between them. The CDR3 DNA is TGTGCCAGCAGTTCGGGGATCGGTTCCTATGGCTACACCTTC. Amino acids: CASSSGIGSYGYTF.

This clonotype was observed many times. Sequence at one end of the junction differs from germline and may be a read error. This chain links TRBV12-3 or TRBV12-4 with TRBJ2-1; 12 bases align to TRBD2. The CDR3 is 16 amino acids. For the CDR3, the DNA is TGTGCCAGCAGTCTAGCGGGAGGGCCCCCCTACAATGAGCAGTTCTTC. This translates into CASSLAGGPPYNEQFF.

This clonotype has just a few counts. The rearrangement uses TRBV12-3 or TRBV12-4 and TRBJ2-7; tentative D call: TRBD1 (6 bases). V lost 5 bases to trimming and J lost 0 bases, with 14 bases between them. This CDR3 is built from 15 residues. DNA for the CDR3: TGTGCCAGCAGTCCCTGGGGCAGGGGCTCCTACGAGCAGTACTTC. Protein product: CASSPWGRGSYEQYF.

This clonotype was seen many times. The J gene is TRBJ1-2, the V gene TRBV5-5; weak D call: TRBD1 (5 bases). V was trimmed by 2 bases and J by 2 bases, leaving 10 bases between them. There are 14 residues in the CDR3. Germline CDR1 is SGHKS and CDR2 is YYEKEE (reference sequence). This chain's CDR3 is CASSFAGTNYGYTF. As DNA, the CDR3 is TGTGCCAGCAGCTTCGCGGGGACCAACTATGGCTACACCTTC.

There are a few counts of this clonotype. V and J are TRBV20-1 and TRBJ2-1; 12 bases map to TRBD1. Germline V gene data show CDR1 as DFQATT and CDR2 as SNEGSKA (reference sequence). The junction had 14 bases not matched to a gene; V was cut back by 5 bases and J by 9 bases. CDR3 length: 16 residues. CDR3 bases: TGCAGTGCTCCTAGAGCCGGGACAGGGGGCGAGGGTGAGCAGTTCTTC. Amino acid sequence: CSAPRAGTGGEGEQFF.

This clonotype was recorded a few times. The rearrangement joins TRBV12-5 to TRBJ2-3; D is uncertain. Germline V gene lookup returns CDR1 LGHNT and CDR2 FRNRAP. This CDR3 is 13 amino acids long. V was clipped by 1 base and J by 6 bases, with 8 bases between them. CDR3 protein: CASGLGSGDTQYF. The CDR3 DNA reads as TGTGCTAGTGGTTTGGGGTCCGGGGATACGCAGTATTTT. The full variable domain, in which reference TRBV12-5 and TRBJ2-3 provide the parts outside the CDR3, is DARVTQTPRHKVTEMGQEVTMRCQPILGHNTVFWYRQTMMQGLELLAYFRNRAPLDDSGMPKDRFSAEMPDATLATLKIQPSEPRDSAVYFCASGLGSGDTQYFGPGTRLTVL.